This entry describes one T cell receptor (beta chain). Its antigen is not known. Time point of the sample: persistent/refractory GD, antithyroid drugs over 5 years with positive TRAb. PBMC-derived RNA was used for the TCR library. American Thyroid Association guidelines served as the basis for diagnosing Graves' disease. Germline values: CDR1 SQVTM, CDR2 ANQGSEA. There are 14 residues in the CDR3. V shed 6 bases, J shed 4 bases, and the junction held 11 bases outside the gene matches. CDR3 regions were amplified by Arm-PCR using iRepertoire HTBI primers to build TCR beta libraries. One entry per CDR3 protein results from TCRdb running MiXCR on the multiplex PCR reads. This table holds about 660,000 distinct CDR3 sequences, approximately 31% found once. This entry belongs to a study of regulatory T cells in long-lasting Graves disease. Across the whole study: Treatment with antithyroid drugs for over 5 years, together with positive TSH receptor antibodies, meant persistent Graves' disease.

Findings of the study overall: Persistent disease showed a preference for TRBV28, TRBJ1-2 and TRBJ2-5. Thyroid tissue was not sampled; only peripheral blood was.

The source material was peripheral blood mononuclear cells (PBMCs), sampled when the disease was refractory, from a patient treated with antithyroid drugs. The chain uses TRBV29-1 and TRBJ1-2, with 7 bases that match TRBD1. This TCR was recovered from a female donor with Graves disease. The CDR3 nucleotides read TGCAGCGTCCTCGTACAGGGGTCGAGCTATGGCTACACCTTC. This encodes CSVLVQGSSYGYTF.